A selection of T cell receptor beta chains follows, all from one sample in a study of OX40 agonist ivuxolimab in advanced cancers. The table came from immunoSEQ multiplex PCR; TCRdb's copy has only in-frame clones and leaves some out. The sample includes some 74,000 clones, roughly 85% of them seen just once. Sequenced material: CD4+ or CD8+ T cells sorted from blood, taken in a trial of the OX40 agonist ivuxolimab. The origin of the receptors is an adult with an advanced solid tumor such as melanoma, head and neck, liver or kidney cancer. The CDR3 runs from the conserved cysteine through the conserved F or W. Fields, in order: clone size, J gene, D gene, V gene, CDR3 DNA, CDR3 protein. D genes are given only for firm matches. Size values are once, few and many counts, or a class for expanded clones, and some rows have none.

size: .
J: TRBJ2-5
D: TRBD2
V: TRBV28
DNA: TGTGCCAGCAGACCGGGACTAGCGGTAGAGACCCAGTACTTC
CDR3: CASRPGLAVETQYF

size: .
J: TRBJ1-1
D: TRBD1
V: TRBV10-2
DNA: TGCGCCAGCAGTGAGGGAGGGGGCAACACTGAAGCTTTCTTT
CDR3: CASSEGGGNTEAFF

size: few
J: TRBJ2-3
D: TRBD2
V: TRBV5-1
DNA: TGCGCCAGCAGCTTGGTTTTAGTTAGCGGGACCCGGGGAGATACGCAGTATTTT
CDR3: CASSLVLVSGTRGDTQYF

size: few
J: TRBJ1-2
D: TRBD1
V: TRBV11-2
DNA: TGTGCCAGCAGCAGCCTTAGGGGATTGGACAGGCGAAGACCCTATGGCTACACCTTC
CDR3: CASSSLRGLDRRRPYGYTF

size: .
J: TRBJ2-3
D: TRBD1
V: TRBV18
DNA: TGTGCCAGCTCTGCCCAGAGGACAGGGGGCACAGATACACAGTATTTT
CDR3: CASSAQRTGGTDTQYF

size: .
J: TRBJ1-4
D: .
V: TRBV7-9
DNA: TGTGCCAGCCGAGAACCCACCGGGACGGAAAAACTGTTTTTT
CDR3: CASREPTGTEKLFF

size: .
J: TRBJ2-5
D: TRBD2
V: TRBV9
DNA: TGTGCCAGCAGCCCTAGCGGGGGGGCCTACGAGACCCAGTACTTC
CDR3: CASSPSGGAYETQYF

size: many
J: TRBJ1-5
D: .
V: TRBV7-9
DNA: TGTGCCAGCAGCCCGGAAAATCAGCCCCAGCATTTT
CDR3: CASSPENQPQHF

size: once
J: TRBJ1-2
D: TRBD1
V: TRBV2
DNA: TGTGCCAGCAGTGAAGAAGACAGGGGGGCCTATGGCTACACCTTC
CDR3: CASSEEDRGAYGYTF

size: .
J: TRBJ1-4
D: .
V: TRBV21-1
DNA: TGTGCCAGCAGCTCCAGGGGTCAGCCGGGGAATATGAATGAAAAACTGTTTTTT
CDR3: CASSSRGQPGNMNEKLFF

size: .
J: TRBJ2-1
D: .
V: TRBV7-3
DNA: TGTGCCAGCAGCCGCCGGGCTAGCGAGTACAATGAGCAGTTCTTC
CDR3: CASSRRASEYNEQFF

size: .
J: TRBJ2-3
D: TRBD1
V: TRBV30
DNA: TGTGCCTGGAGTTCAGGGGGTTTAACAGATACGCAGTATTTT
CDR3: CAWSSGGLTDTQYF

size: .
J: TRBJ2-5
D: .
V: TRBV9
DNA: TGTGCCAGCAGCGTAGCGATCACGCTTCAAGAGACCCAGTACTTC
CDR3: CASSVAITLQETQYF

size: .
J: TRBJ1-6
D: .
V: TRBV5-1
DNA: TGCGCCAGCAGCTTGGACAGGGAGGCACCCCTCCACTTT
CDR3: CASSLDREAPLHF

size: .
J: TRBJ2-3
D: .
V: TRBV7-2
DNA: TGTGCCAGCAGCTTAGTCTCACAGCCGTTCACAGATACGCAGTATTTT
CDR3: CASSLVSQPFTDTQYF

size: .
J: TRBJ1-5
D: .
V: TRBV18
DNA: TGTGCCAGCTCACCAACCGGGTTGAATCAGCCCCAGCATTTT
CDR3: CASSPTGLNQPQHF

size: .
J: TRBJ1-5
D: .
V: TRBV5-6
DNA: TGTGCCAGCAGCTCATGGGAACAGCCCCAGCATTTT
CDR3: CASSSWEQPQHF

size: once
J: TRBJ2-6
D: .
V: TRBV5-4
DNA: TGTGCCAGCAGCGCCGCATCCGGGACACCCCTCTCTGGGGCCAACGTCCTGACTTTC
CDR3: CASSAASGTPLSGANVLTF

size: .
J: TRBJ1-5
D: .
V: TRBV19
DNA: TGTGCCAGTACCCCACTGGACGCGGGAAGCAATCAGCCCCAGCATTTT
CDR3: CASTPLDAGSNQPQHF

size: .
J: TRBJ2-2
D: .
V: TRBV5-1
DNA: TGCGCCAGCAGCTTGAGGACGGCCACCGGGGAGCTGTTTTTT
CDR3: CASSLRTATGELFF

size: .
J: TRBJ1-4
D: TRBD1
V: TRBV18
DNA: TGTGCCAGCTCACCTAATAGGACAGGGGTACGTGAAAAACTGTTTTTT
CDR3: CASSPNRTGVREKLFF

size: .
J: TRBJ2-1
D: TRBD2
V: TRBV30
DNA: TGTGCCTGGAGAGGAGCGGGAGGGTACAATGAGCAGTTCTTC
CDR3: CAWRGAGGYNEQFF

size: .
J: TRBJ2-3
D: .
V: TRBV9
DNA: TGTGCCAGCAGCGAGTGGTCCACAGATACGCAGTATTTT
CDR3: CASSEWSTDTQYF

size: few
J: TRBJ2-7
D: .
V: TRBV6-1
DNA: TGTGCCAGCAGTGCGGGCAGGGCCTACAGCTCCTACGAGCAGTACTTC
CDR3: CASSAGRAYSSYEQYF

size: .
J: TRBJ1-3
D: .
V: TRBV5-8
DNA: TGTGCCAGCAGCTTGTCCGGCAGGACTGGAAACACCATATATTTT
CDR3: CASSLSGRTGNTIYF

size: .
J: TRBJ2-3
D: .
V: TRBV7-3
DNA: TGTGCCAGCAGTTATCAAGGACAGCCCACAGATACGCAGTATTTT
CDR3: CASSYQGQPTDTQYF

size: .
J: TRBJ2-5
D: .
V: TRBV7-2
DNA: TGTGCCAGCAGCTTAGCGAAGGGAGGGGGGCGGCAAGAGACCCAGTACTTC
CDR3: CASSLAKGGGRQETQYF

size: .
J: TRBJ2-2
D: TRBD1
V: TRBV5-8
DNA: TGTGCCAGCAGCAACCGGGACAGTTTCACCGGGGAGCTGTTTTTT
CDR3: CASSNRDSFTGELFF

size: .
J: TRBJ2-7
D: .
V: TRBV28
DNA: TGTGCCAGCACCTTAGGGGCCAGGGCCTACGAGCAGTACTTC
CDR3: CASTLGARAYEQYF

size: .
J: TRBJ2-7
D: .
V: TRBV18
DNA: TGTGCCAGCTCACAACTCTACGAGCAGTACTTC
CDR3: CASSQLYEQYF

size: once
J: TRBJ2-3
D: .
V: TRBV5-1
DNA: TGCGCCAGCAGCTTGGAGCTAGCGAGCACAGATACGCAGTATTTT
CDR3: CASSLELASTDTQYF

size: .
J: TRBJ2-7
D: .
V: TRBV7-9
DNA: TGTGCCAGCAGCCGCCGCTACGAGCAGTACTTC
CDR3: CASSRRYEQYF

size: .
J: TRBJ1-1
D: TRBD1
V: TRBV11-2
DNA: TGTGCCAGCAGCTCGACAGGGGACACTGAAGCTTTCTTT
CDR3: CASSSTGDTEAFF

size: .
J: TRBJ1-5
D: .
V: TRBV25-1
DNA: TGTGCCAGCCCCGCGCCGGGGTTTAAGCCCCAGCATTTT
CDR3: CASPAPGFKPQHF

size: .
J: TRBJ2-2
D: TRBD2
V: TRBV2
DNA: TGTGCCAGCAGGACAACTAGCGGGAGAAGGACCGGGGAGCTGTTTTTT
CDR3: CASRTTSGRRTGELFF

size: .
J: TRBJ2-7
D: .
V: TRBV2
DNA: TGTGCCAGCAGTGCCTTTGGGGGACTTTTGTACCACGAGCAGTACTTC
CDR3: CASSAFGGLLYHEQYF

size: .
J: TRBJ1-5
D: .
V: TRBV5-6
DNA: TGTGCCAGCAGCCTCCGATCCGGGTCCAATCAGCCCCAGCATTTT
CDR3: CASSLRSGSNQPQHF

size: .
J: TRBJ1-1
D: .
V: TRBV11-2
DNA: TGTGCCAGCAGCTATAACCGGAACACTGAAGCTTTCTTT
CDR3: CASSYNRNTEAFF

size: .
J: TRBJ2-1
D: .
V: TRBV14
DNA: TGTGCCAGCAGCCAAATCTGGGGGAACAATGAGCAGTTCTTC
CDR3: CASSQIWGNNEQFF

size: .
J: TRBJ2-5
D: TRBD2
V: TRBV5-1
DNA: TGCGCCAGCAGCCCCTCCCCAGCGGGGGGCCAAGAGACCCAGTACTTC
CDR3: CASSPSPAGGQETQYF

size: .
J: TRBJ1-6
D: .
V: TRBV6-6
DNA: TGTGCCAGCAGTCGAGGTGGGGGGTATTCACCCCTCCACTTT
CDR3: CASSRGGGYSPLHF

size: few
J: TRBJ2-7
D: .
V: TRBV28
DNA: TGTGCCAGCATGGCCCCTGATTCCTACGAGCAGTACTTC
CDR3: CASMAPDSYEQYF

size: .
J: TRBJ2-4
D: TRBD2
V: TRBV11-2
DNA: TGTGCCAGCAGGGACTTTCGACGGCGGGGGAACATTCAGTACTTC
CDR3: CASRDFRRRGNIQYF

size: .
J: TRBJ1-6
D: TRBD1
V: TRBV6-5
DNA: TGTGCCAGCAGTAGGGACAGGGACAATTCACCCCTCCACTTT
CDR3: CASSRDRDNSPLHF

size: .
J: TRBJ2-3
D: TRBD2
V: TRBV7-2
DNA: TGTGCCAGCACCTTAGTAGCGGGAGGAGATACGCAGTATTTT
CDR3: CASTLVAGGDTQYF

size: .
J: TRBJ1-4
D: .
V: TRBV5-1
DNA: TGCGCCAGCAGCTTGGCCGAAGGGGCAGATGAAAAACTGTTTTTT
CDR3: CASSLAEGADEKLFF

size: .
J: TRBJ1-2
D: TRBD1
V: TRBV7-9
DNA: TGTGCCAGCAGCCCGGCGACAGGGAACTATGGCTACACCTTC
CDR3: CASSPATGNYGYTF

size: .
J: TRBJ1-5
D: TRBD1
V: TRBV28
DNA: TGTGCCAGCAGTATTCGCCGGGACAGTAAAGGTCAGCCCCAGCATTTT
CDR3: CASSIRRDSKGQPQHF